One and the same sample provided the 16 T cell receptor beta chains below, sequenced in a study of cytomegalovirus exposure and HLA in healthy donors. PCR was performed using 60 Vbeta and 13 Jbeta primers. Profiled with immunoSEQ multiplex PCR; TCRdb holds only in-frame clones, not every one. The data show hundreds of thousands of clones, about four fifths seen once. Sequenced input: PBMCs. Every receptor here comes from a young man in good health and CMV-seronegative.

A few counts support this clone. The J gene is TRBJ2-2, the V gene TRBV9; 8 bases match TRBD1. V lost 7 bases to trimming and J lost 7 bases; unmatched junction nucleotides: 9. Germline-derived CDR1 and CDR2 are SGDLS and YYNGEE. There are 14 residues in the CDR3. The CDR3 sequence is CASEGQGRIGELFF. The DNA of the CDR3 is TGTGCCAGCGAAGGACAGGGTAGGATCGGGGAGCTGTTTTTT.

The V gene is TRBV10-1, the J gene TRBJ2-7; TRBD1 agrees at 7 bases. With 4 bases clipped from V and 2 bases from J, the junction kept 2 bases outside the gene matches. Germline CDR1 and CDR2: WNHNN and SYGVQD (reference sequence). This CDR3 has 13 residues. The CDR3 spells CASSAGQPYEQYF. In DNA form, the CDR3 reads TGCGCCAGCAGTGCGGGACAGCCCTACGAGCAGTACTTC.

V and J are TRBV9 and TRBJ1-1, with 9 bases that match TRBD1. The CDR3 covers 13 residues. The germline CDR1 and CDR2 sequences are SGDLS and YYNGEE. Trimming cost V 3 bases and J 7 bases; bases outside gene matches: 4. The CDR3 sequence: CASSGRTGDEAFF. In DNA, the CDR3 is TGTGCCAGCAGCGGCCGGACAGGGGATGAAGCTTTCTTT.

This clone occurred once. CDR3: CASSPRTGGVETQYF. For the CDR3, the DNA is TGTGCCAGCAGCCCCCGGACAGGAGGGGTCGAGACCCAGTACTTC. This rearrangement joins TRBV13 to TRBJ2-5, with D tentatively TRBD1 (7 bases). The germline gives CDR1 PRHDT, CDR2 FYEKMQ (reference sequence). The CDR3 sequence is 15 residues long. V shed 5 bases and J shed 5 bases, with 18 bases lying between them.

The J gene is TRBJ1-1, the V gene TRBV5-1; TRBD1 is a possible D gene (6 bases). CDR3 length: 13 residues. The germline V and J ends were trimmed by 7 bases and 5 bases, with 15 bases remaining between them. In germline, CDR1 is SGHRS, CDR2 YFSETQ. The CDR3 nucleotides read TGCGCCAGCCGCCTAGGGGGTCGTACTGAAGCTTTCTTT. Translation gives CASRLGGRTEAFF.

V gene TRBV30 combines with J gene TRBJ1-6; maybe TRBD1 (5 bases). Trimming removed 8 bases at V and 6 bases at J, with 17 bases between. There are 14 residues in the CDR3. Germline assignment: CDR1 GTSNPN and CDR2 SVGIG (reference sequence). The CDR3 sequence is CAGTLTAPNSPLHF. The CDR3 DNA reads as TGTGCCGGGACTTTAACTGCACCTAATTCACCCCTCCACTTT.

The V and J genes are TRBV10-2 and TRBJ2-3; tentative D call: TRBD2 (6 bases). CDR1 is WSHSY and CDR2 is SAAADI in the germline V gene. The ends were cut back, 8 bases at V and 1 base at J, with 13 bases in the middle. This CDR3 has 14 residues. The CDR3 DNA reads as TGCGCCAGCTCATTGACGGGGGGCACAGATACGCAGTATTTT. Translation gives CASSLTGGTDTQYF.

The chain links TRBV6-5 to TRBJ1-2, with 7 positions matching TRBD1. CDR1 MNHEY and CDR2 SVGAGI come from the germline V gene. The CDR3 covers 15 residues. V gave up 0 bases and J gave up 6 bases; unmatched junction bases: 7. CDR3 region: CASSYSDRLFDGYTF. The DNA for the CDR3 is TGTGCCAGCAGTTACTCGGACAGGTTGTTTGATGGCTACACCTTC.

The chain couples TRBV7-2 to TRBJ1-1; D might be TRBD1 (5 bases). Germline values: CDR1 SGHTA, CDR2 FQGNSA. The CDR3 extends over 17 amino acids. Trimming took off 5 bases at V and 4 bases at J, with 23 bases between the two ends. The CDR3 bases are TGTGCCAGCAGCCAACGGTCTGACAGTTTAAGGGTCACTGAAGCTTTCTTT. Residues: CASSQRSDSLRVTEAFF.

The V gene is TRBV28, the J gene TRBJ1-2; 9 nucleotides align to TRBD1. This CDR3 contains 13 residues. Trimming cost V 6 bases and J 8 bases; bases outside gene matches: 7. Germline V gives CDR1 MDHEN, CDR2 SYDVKM. The DNA of the CDR3 is TGTGCCAGCAGCTACAGGGGGCATCGAGGCTACACCTTC. Its protein product is CASSYRGHRGYTF.

The gene calls are TRBV13 and TRBJ1-2, with 8 bases aligning to TRBD1. The CDR3 spans 15 residues. V was pared by 5 bases and J by 6 bases, with 11 bases of the junction left unmatched. Germline assignment: CDR1 PRHDT and CDR2 FYEKMQ (reference sequence). The CDR3 DNA reads TGTGCCAGCAGCCCCAGAGCAGGGACAGGAAATGGCTACACCTTC. Translating it yields CASSPRAGTGNGYTF.

CDR3 bases: TGTGCCAGCAGCTGGGGGGGACAGGGGACCCAGTACTTC. Translated, it gives CASSWGGQGTQYF. The gene calls are TRBV11-1 and TRBJ2-5; 9 positions agree with TRBD1. V gave up 4 bases and J gave up 7 bases; unmatched junction bases: 4. CDR3 size: 13 residues. Germline V gives CDR1 SGHAT, CDR2 FQDESV (reference sequence).

The rearrangement links TRBV7-8 to TRBJ1-1, with a possible D match to TRBD1 (5 bases). This CDR3 spans 11 amino acids. Germline V gives CDR1 SGHVS, CDR2 FQNEAQ. V was shortened by 5 bases and J by 6 bases, with 7 bases between the two germline ends. CDR3 sequence reads: CASSRGSEAFF. The CDR3 DNA follows: TGTGCCAGCAGCCGGGGGTCTGAAGCTTTCTTT.

In this sample, this clone turned up a few times. V usage is TRBV5-1 and J usage is TRBJ2-5; D may be TRBD1 (6 bases). The J call is uncertain, as TRBJ2-7 better fits the DNA end. The CDR3 has 23 residues. In germline, CDR1 is SGHRS, CDR2 YFSETQ. CDR3 nucleotide sequence: TGCGCCAGCAGCTTAAATTACCCCCTCCGGACGTTAAGAGGGGGTGACAGCTCCTACGAGCAGTACTTC. Amino acids: CASSLNYPLRTLRGGDSSYEQYF.

The rearrangement joins TRBV6-5 to TRBJ2-7; a possible D gene is TRBD1 (6 bases). Germline CDR1 and CDR2: MNHEY and SVGAGI. Trimming pared 5 bases from V and 8 bases from J, leaving 16 bases between. The CDR3 is 13 residues long. The CDR3 protein is CASSATGTGKQYF. In DNA, the CDR3 is TGTGCCAGCAGTGCGACAGGTACTGGCAAGCAGTACTTC.

The chain has TRBV6-1 and TRBJ2-7; D uncertain. Germline-derived CDR1 and CDR2 are MNHNS and SASEGT. The CDR3 is 13 residues long. Trimming stripped 6 bases from V and 2 bases from J, with 11 bases between. The CDR3 region has the DNA TGTGCCAGCAGGAAAAGAGAGGCCTACGAGCAGTACTTC. Translating it yields CASRKREAYEQYF.